The 25 T cell receptor beta chains reported below all come from one sample, sequenced in a study of control samples from healthy donors and cancer patients. Data came from immunoSEQ multiplex PCR; TCRdb stores just in-frame clones and leaves some out. The sample records tens of thousands of clones, about 92% being singletons. The sample consisted of blood. These receptors originate from a woman aged 25 to 39 in good health.

This clone has only one observation. The V gene is TRBV30, the J gene TRBJ2-3; TRBD2 might be the D (7 bases). Looked up from germline, CDR1 is GTSNPN and CDR2 is SVGIG (reference sequence). This CDR3 contains 14 residues. V lost 1 base, J lost 1 base, and 9 bases lay in between. CDR3 sequence (DNA): TGTGCCTGGAGTGGGGGGGGCGGCACAGATACGCAGTATTTT. This codes for CAWSGGGGTDTQYF.

The rearrangement joins TRBV27 to TRBJ2-1; tentatively, D is TRBD2 (6 bases). CDR3 length: 15 amino acids. Trimming pared 6 bases from V and 5 bases from J, leaving 17 bases between. Germline V CDR1 and CDR2: MNHEY, SMNVEV (reference sequence). The CDR3 region has the DNA TGTGCCAGCAGCTACCCGGGACTCCCTAACAATGAGCAGTTCTTC. This sequence encodes CASSYPGLPNNEQFF.

The chain has TRBV2 and TRBJ2-3, with D hard to call. The CDR3 extends over 15 amino acids. Germline V gene sequence: CDR1 SNHLY, CDR2 FYNNEI. Trimming removed 1 base at V and 2 bases at J, with 10 bases between. CDR3 bases: TGTGCCAGCAGTGAAGAGCTGGTCTACACAGATACGCAGTATTTT. Encoded protein: CASSEELVYTDTQYF.

The chain is built from TRBV7-2 and TRBJ2-7, with D uncertain. Germline CDR1 and CDR2: SGHTA and FQGNSA. V was pared by 5 bases and J by 0 bases, with 11 bases between. The length of the CDR3 is 14 residues. CDR3 amino acids: CASSPRAISYEQYF. CDR3 DNA: TGTGCCAGCAGCCCGCGAGCCATCTCCTACGAGCAGTACTTC.

The V call is TRBV2, the J call TRBJ2-3; possible D gene TRBD1, 5 bases. Between the trimmed V and J ends, which lost 6 bases and 1 base, there was a span of 8 bases. CDR1 is SNHLY, CDR2 FYNNEI, per germline. The CDR3 spans 13 residues. Here the CDR3 reads CASSVQGTDTQYF. The CDR3 DNA is TGTGCCAGCAGCGTACAGGGCACAGATACGCAGTATTTT.

The V call is TRBV7-3, the J call TRBJ1-1, with D tentatively TRBD1 (6 bases). Germline CDR1 and CDR2: SGHTA and FQGTGA. The V end lost 4 bases, the J end lost 5 bases, and 14 bases lay between the germline ends. This CDR3 has 14 amino acids. The CDR3 reads CASSSQGEGTEAFF. CDR3 DNA: TGTGCCAGCAGCTCACAGGGCGAGGGGACTGAAGCTTTCTTT.

The chain carries TRBV29-1 and TRBJ1-1, with a tentative D call TRBD1 (5 bases). The CDR3 is made up of 12 amino acids. Germline V lookup: CDR1 SQVTM, CDR2 ANQGSEA. Trimming removed 6 bases from V and 1 base from J, with 9 bases in between. The CDR3 bases are TGCAGCGTCAAGGGGACGAACACTGAAGCTTTCTTT. The encoded protein is CSVKGTNTEAFF.

This sequence joins TRBV4-2 and TRBJ1-1, with a weak D call TRBD1 (5 bases). This CDR3 region has 13 residues. The germline gives CDR1 LGHNA, CDR2 YNFKEQ. Trimming shortened V by 3 bases and J by 8 bases, and 13 bases separated the two germline ends. CDR3 nucleotide sequence: TGTGCCAGCAGCCAGGGACCGTCCATCGAAGCTTTCTTT. This sequence encodes CASSQGPSIEAFF.

The chain links TRBV2 to TRBJ1-6, with a weak D call TRBD1 (5 bases). Trimming left V 7 bases short and J 8 bases short, with 21 bases between. The CDR3 runs to 16 residues. The V gene's germline CDR1 is SNHLY and CDR2 FYNNEI. The chain's CDR3 is CASNGGPGTAYSPLHF. In DNA form, the CDR3 reads TGTGCCAGCAACGGCGGCCCCGGGACCGCATATTCACCCCTCCACTTT.

This chain joins TRBV5-1 and TRBJ1-2; 9 bases align to TRBD1. V was pared by 2 bases and J by 8 bases, with 4 bases of the junction left unmatched. CDR1 SGHRS and CDR2 YFSETQ come from the germline V gene. The CDR3 consists of 13 residues. The CDR3 reads CASSLQGAQGYTF. As DNA, the CDR3 is TGCGCCAGCAGCTTACAGGGGGCGCAAGGCTACACCTTC.

V gene TRBV5-6 combines with J gene TRBJ1-3, with D unresolved. This CDR3 has 14 amino acids. V lost 0 bases and J lost 2, with 6 bases in between. Germline CDR1 and CDR2: SGHDT and YYEEEE. The CDR3: CASSLGETGNTIYF. CDR3 DNA: TGTGCCAGCAGCTTGGGGGAAACTGGAAACACCATATATTTT.

The genes are TRBV24-1 and TRBJ1-2; D call uncertain. This CDR3 is built from 12 residues. From germline, CDR1 is KGHDR and CDR2 SFDVKD. V lost 5 bases and J lost 1, with 4 bases in between. CDR3 nucleotide sequence: TGTGCCACCAGTGTCGATAACTATGGCTACACCTTC. Its protein product is CATSVDNYGYTF.

The V call is TRBV25-1, the J call TRBJ2-5, with D perhaps TRBD1 (5 bases). The CDR3 loop spans 14 amino acids. CDR1 is MGHDK and CDR2 is SYGVNS in the germline V gene. V lost 3 bases and J lost 4, with 12 bases in between. The CDR3 nucleotides are TGTGCCAGCAGTGAGAGTTATGGGGCAGAGACCCAGTACTTC. Translating it yields CASSESYGAETQYF.

This chain uses TRBV28 with TRBJ1-2; maybe TRBD1 (6 bases). The V end was cut by 5 bases, the J end by 4 bases, with 11 bases between. From germline, CDR1 is MDHEN and CDR2 SYDVKM. The CDR3 is 13 amino acids. CDR3 sequence: CASSLRGPYGYTF. The CDR3 nucleotides are TGTGCCAGCAGTCTCAGGGGCCCCTATGGCTACACCTTC.

The chain has TRBV24-1 and TRBJ1-2; D uncertain. The CDR3 is 14 amino acids. Per the germline V gene, CDR1 is KGHDR and CDR2 is SFDVKD. The V gene lost 1 base and the J gene lost 4 bases, with 9 bases spanning the gap. Here the CDR3 reads CATSDLDTGYGYTF. As DNA, the CDR3 is TGTGCCACCAGTGATTTAGACACGGGCTATGGCTACACCTTC.

This chain uses TRBV5-1 with TRBJ1-1; 7 positions match TRBD1. The CDR3 covers 16 residues. With V trimmed by 1 base and J by 1 base, 7 bases remained unmatched. Germline V gene sequence: CDR1 SGHRS, CDR2 YFSETQ. The CDR3 DNA sequence: TGCGCCAGCAGCTTGAACCTGGGACAGACGAACACTGAAGCTTTCTTT. Protein product: CASSLNLGQTNTEAFF.

The rearrangement joins TRBV2 to TRBJ2-7, with D perhaps assigned TRBD1 or TRBD2 (5 bases each). The CDR3 loop spans 14 amino acids. Germline values: CDR1 SNHLY, CDR2 FYNNEI. Trimming pared 0 bases from V and 7 bases from J, leaving 13 bases between. This CDR3 reads CASSEALRGEEQYF. The DNA of the CDR3 is TGTGCCAGCAGTGAAGCGCTTCGAGGGGAGGAGCAGTACTTC.

This chain uses TRBV13 with TRBJ1-2; D is ambiguous. The CDR3 length is 13 residues. V gave up 4 bases and J gave up 4 bases, with 10 bases separating them. Germline CDR1 reads PRHDT; CDR2 reads FYEKMQ (reference sequence). The CDR3 DNA reads as TGTGCCAGCAGCTCCCTTTCAACCTATGGCTACACCTTC. Protein sequence: CASSSLSTYGYTF.

The chain recombines TRBV11-2 with TRBJ2-2, with D possibly being TRBD1 (5 bases). The CDR3 length is 14 residues. Trimming removed 0 bases from V and 5 bases from J, with 7 bases in between. The V gene's germline CDR1 is SGHAT and CDR2 FQNNGV. The chain's CDR3 is CASSLDHRTGELFF. CDR3 bases: TGTGCCAGCAGCTTAGATCACAGGACCGGGGAGCTGTTTTTT.

CDR3 bases: TGTGCCAGCAGCTTAGTACGAAAAGAGACCCAGTACTTC. Translated, it gives CASSLVRKETQYF. V gene TRBV7-2 combines with J gene TRBJ2-5; D remains ambiguous. Trimming cost V 1 base and J 3 bases, with 6 bases left between them. The CDR3 extends over 13 amino acids. Germline CDR1 and CDR2: SGHTA and FQGNSA.

The chain recombines TRBV10-3 with TRBJ1-2; D is unclear. Germline CDR1 and CDR2: ENHRY and SYGVKD. With 5 bases removed from V and 2 bases from J, the gap between germline ends came to 12 bases. The CDR3 spans 14 residues. The DNA for the CDR3 is TGTGCCATCAGTACACTCGGCGAGAACTATGGCTACACCTTC. This gives the protein CAISTLGENYGYTF.

V and J are TRBV5-6 and TRBJ1-2; perhaps TRBD1 as D (5 bases). The germline CDR1 and CDR2 sequences are SGHDT and YYEEEE. Trimming stripped 4 bases from V and 7 bases from J, with 11 bases between. The CDR3 runs to 12 residues. In DNA, the CDR3 is TGTGCCAGCAGCGGATCAGGGTTTGGCTACACCTTC. As protein: CASSGSGFGYTF.

The rearrangement joins TRBV10-3 to TRBJ2-2; TRBD1 matches at 9 bases. The J segment lost 4 bases and the V segment lost 6 bases, leaving 6 bases of the junction unmatched. Germline CDR1 is ENHRY and CDR2 is SYGVKD. The CDR3 covers 15 residues. DNA of the CDR3: TGTGCCATCAGCAAACAGGGGGCGCCCACCGGGGAGCTGTTTTTT. This encodes CAISKQGAPTGELFF.

The chain links TRBV5-1 to TRBJ2-1; D remains unclear. V was trimmed by 4 bases and J by 5 bases, leaving 10 bases between them. In germline, CDR1 is SGHRS, CDR2 YFSETQ. CDR3 size: 13 residues. CDR3 residues: CASSIYTNNEQFF. The CDR3 DNA reads TGCGCCAGCAGCATATACACAAACAATGAGCAGTTCTTC.

CDR3 in DNA: TGTGCCAGCAGTTACTCGGGAGGGAACAATTCACCCCTCCACTTT. Its translation: CASSYSGGNNSPLHF. The chain employs TRBV6-5 and TRBJ1-6; no firm D call. There are 15 residues in the CDR3. Germline V lookup: CDR1 MNHEY, CDR2 SVGAGI. V was cut by 0 bases and J by 7 bases, with 10 bases left in between.